The 30 T cell receptor beta chains below all came from one sample that was sequenced in a study of long-term antiretroviral therapy in people with HIV. immunoSEQ v3.0 was run at survey level. The table came from immunoSEQ multiplex PCR; TCRdb's copy has only in-frame clones and leaves some out. The table includes around 25,000 clones, about 87% detected once. Sequences were derived from unsorted PBMCs, sampled 1.8 years before starting antiretroviral therapy. These receptors were taken from a man aged 45-65 years with HIV.

This chain links TRBV21-1 with TRBJ2-7; the table's D call, TRBD1, has no DNA check behind it. TRBV21-1 is classified as a pseudogene. The CDR3 extends over 10 amino acids. The CDR3: CASSKEGDYF. The DNA of the CDR3 is TGTGCCAGCAGCAAGGAAGGGGATTACTTC.

The V call is TRBV7-9, the J call TRBJ1-6; D gene uncertain. The CDR3 consists of 16 residues. CDR1 is SEHNR and CDR2 is FQNEAQ in the germline V gene (reference sequence). V lost 5 bases, J lost 10 bases, and 21 bases lay in between. In DNA, the CDR3 is TGTGCCAGCAGCCCCGGGTGGAGGGTCGGAGGATCACCCCTCCACTTT. This translates into CASSPGWRVGGSPLHF.

This rearrangement joins TRBV11-2 to TRBJ1-1; perhaps TRBD1 as D (5 bases). V gave up 4 bases and J gave up 1 base, with 10 bases separating them. The CDR3 loop spans 14 amino acids. Germline V gene lookup returns CDR1 SGHAT and CDR2 FQNNGV. Here the CDR3 DNA reads TGTGCCAGCAGCTCGGTAAGGGGGAACACTGAAGCTTTCTTT. Protein sequence: CASSSVRGNTEAFF.

The chain joins TRBV2 to TRBJ2-7; maybe TRBD2 (6 bases). CDR3 length: 13 amino acids. V was clipped by 7 bases and J by 3 bases, with 13 bases between them. Germline V gene data show CDR1 as SNHLY and CDR2 as FYNNEI. CDR3 loop: CASKAGRLYEQYF. The CDR3 DNA follows: TGTGCCAGCAAGGCGGGACGTCTCTACGAGCAGTACTTC.

V is TRBV5-6 and J is TRBJ1-4; possibly TRBD1 for D (5 bases). Germline V gene lookup returns CDR1 SGHDT and CDR2 YYEEEE. The CDR3 is 14 amino acids. V was shortened by 6 bases and J by 8 bases, with 17 bases between the two germline ends. In DNA form, the CDR3 reads TGTGCCAGCACCGCCCAGGTTTGGGGGGAAAAACTGTTTTTT. It translates to CASTAQVWGEKLFF.

The chain couples TRBV19 to TRBJ1-2; D is unresolved. Germline V gene sequence: CDR1 LNHDA, CDR2 SQIVND (reference sequence). V lost 5 bases and J 6 bases, leaving 4 bases between the germline ends. The CDR3 is 10 residues long. Here the CDR3 DNA reads TGTGCCAGTAGTCATCATGGCTACACCTTC. Residues: CASSHHGYTF.

The chain is built from TRBV9 and TRBJ1-1; 7 nucleotides line up with TRBD1. Germline CDR1 and CDR2: SGDLS and YYNGEE. J lost 1 base, V lost 4 bases, and 7 bases had no gene match. The CDR3 is 15 residues long. The CDR3 DNA follows: TGTGCCAGCAGCTTCACCGGGACAGCGAACACTGAAGCTTTCTTT. This codes for CASSFTGTANTEAFF.

The CDR3: CASSLGQGIGEQYF. The DNA for the CDR3 is TGCGCCAGCAGCTTGGGACAGGGAATCGGCGAGCAGTACTTC. V is TRBV5-1 and J is TRBJ2-7; the match to TRBD1 covers 7 bases. This CDR3 is 14 amino acids long. The germline V gene has CDR1 SGHRS and CDR2 YFSETQ. J gave up 6 bases and V 0 bases, and 6 bases lay outside the gene matches.

The V gene is TRBV10-3, the J gene TRBJ1-1, with 8 nucleotides matching TRBD1. Germline CDR1 and CDR2: ENHRY and SYGVKD. The CDR3 totals 14 residues. V gave up 10 bases and J gave up 1 base; unmatched junction bases: 8. This CDR3 is CATISGTGNTEAFF. The CDR3 DNA reads as TGTGCCACTATTTCCGGGACAGGGAACACTGAAGCTTTCTTT.

This clone was recorded a few times. This chain joins TRBV19 and TRBJ2-7; perhaps TRBD1 as D (5 bases). This CDR3 contains 14 residues. Trimming removed 5 bases at V and 2 bases at J, with 13 bases between. Germline CDR1 and CDR2: LNHDA and SQIVND (reference sequence). The CDR3 spells CASSLRTLTYEQYF. The CDR3 DNA sequence: TGTGCCAGTAGTCTACGGACACTAACCTACGAGCAGTACTTC.

The gene calls are TRBV27 and TRBJ2-2; perhaps TRBD2 as D (6 bases). The germline CDR1 and CDR2 sequences are MNHEY and SMNVEV (reference sequence). The CDR3 covers 15 residues. V gave up 4 bases and J gave up 5 bases, with 14 bases separating them. The CDR3 DNA reads TGTGCCAGCAGTTACCGGGACTGGGTGACCGGGGAGCTGTTTTTT. The encoded protein is CASSYRDWVTGELFF.

The chain has TRBV5-4 and TRBJ2-5; D not resolved. V was trimmed by 4 bases and J by 0 bases, leaving 10 bases between them. This CDR3 has 14 amino acids. CDR1 is SGHNT and CDR2 is YYREEE in the germline V gene (reference sequence). The chain's CDR3 is CASSRTQYQETQYF. The CDR3 nucleotides are TGTGCCAGCAGCAGAACTCAGTACCAAGAGACCCAGTACTTC.

The chain uses TRBV28 and TRBJ2-7; 10 bases align to TRBD1. The germline gives CDR1 MDHEN, CDR2 SYDVKM. Trimming at V came to 5 bases and at J to 3 bases, leaving 4 bases not matched to a gene. This CDR3 spans 14 amino acids. The CDR3 region has the DNA TGTGCCAGCAGTCCATGGACAGGGGGCTACGAGCAGTACTTC. It translates to CASSPWTGGYEQYF.

The gene calls are TRBV6-1 and TRBJ1-4; maybe TRBD1 (6 bases). Trimming removed 3 bases from V and 6 bases from J, with 14 bases in between. From germline, CDR1 is MNHNS and CDR2 SASEGT. CDR3 size: 15 residues. CDR3 protein: CASSDFDRRDEKLFF. CDR3 sequence (DNA): TGTGCCAGCAGTGACTTTGACAGGAGGGATGAAAAACTGTTTTTT.

V usage is TRBV19 and J usage is TRBJ1-1; D uncertain. CDR3 size: 13 residues. V dropped 6 bases and J dropped 2 bases, with 10 bases sitting between them. Looked up from germline, CDR1 is LNHDA and CDR2 is SQIVND (reference sequence). The CDR3 is CASSTTDNTEAFF. The CDR3 DNA follows: TGTGCCAGTAGCACCACCGATAACACTGAAGCTTTCTTT.

V usage is TRBV30 and J usage is TRBJ2-5; D gene unclear. Per germline, CDR1 GTSNPN and CDR2 SVGIG (reference sequence). The CDR3 has 15 residues. The V end was cut by 0 bases, the J end by 3 bases, with 14 bases between. This CDR3 reads CAWSVPPDAEETQYF. Written as DNA, the CDR3 is TGTGCCTGGAGTGTACCTCCGGATGCAGAAGAGACCCAGTACTTC.

The CDR3 here is CASSLRNSGNTIYF. The CDR3 DNA reads TGTGCCAGCAGTTTAAGAAACTCTGGAAACACCATATATTTT. This sequence joins TRBV28 and TRBJ1-3; D is ambiguous. Germline values: CDR1 MDHEN, CDR2 SYDVKM. Deletions cut 2 bases from V and 0 bases from J, with 5 bases between. There are 14 residues in the CDR3. The full variable domain, rest sourced from reference TRBV28 and TRBJ1-3, is DVKVTQSSRYLVKRTGEKVFLECVQDMDHENMFWYRQDPGLGLRLIYFSYDVKMKEKGDIPEGYSVSREKKERFSLILESASTNQTSMYLCASSLRNSGNTIYFGEGSWLTVV.

The chain is built from TRBV7-3 and TRBJ1-1; 7 bases are shared with TRBD1. The length of the CDR3 is 14 residues. CDR1 is SGHTA and CDR2 is FQGTGA in the germline V gene. V was clipped by 2 bases and J by 3 bases; unmatched bases: 3. Here the CDR3 reads CASSLYGTDTEAFF. The CDR3 coding sequence is TGTGCCAGCAGCTTATATGGGACAGACACTGAAGCTTTCTTT. Using reference TRBV7-3 and TRBJ1-1 for the parts outside the CDR3, the full variable domain is GAGVSQTPSNKVTEKGKYVELRCDPISGHTALYWYRQSLGQGPEFLIYFQGTGAADDSGLPNDRFFAVRPEGSVSTLKIQRTERGDSAVYLCASSLYGTDTEAFFGQGTRLTVV.

The chain recombines TRBV28 with TRBJ2-6; no definite D call. The germline V gene encodes CDR1 MDHEN and CDR2 SYDVKM. The CDR3 totals 15 residues. V lost 1 base and J lost 0, with 4 bases in between. The CDR3 DNA reads TGTGCCAGCAGTTTATCGACCTCTGGGGCCAACGTCCTGACTTTC. Residues: CASSLSTSGANVLTF.

V gene TRBV2 combines with J gene TRBJ1-1, with D tentatively TRBD1 (6 bases). Germline CDR1 reads SNHLY; CDR2 reads FYNNEI. The V end lost 4 bases, the J end lost 4 bases, and 13 bases lay between the germline ends. This CDR3 comprises 14 residues. Here the CDR3 reads CASSGGGSATEAFF. Here the CDR3 DNA reads TGTGCCAGCAGTGGGGGGGGCTCGGCCACTGAAGCTTTCTTT.

The chain joins TRBV6-4 to TRBJ1-1; tentatively, D is TRBD1 (6 bases). Germline V lookup: CDR1 MRHNA, CDR2 SNTAGT. This CDR3 has 14 residues. V gave up 1 base and J gave up 6 bases, with 12 bases separating them. CDR3 coding DNA: TGTGCCAGCAGTGACTACCCGGGGGCTTCTGAAGCTTTCTTT. Encoded protein: CASSDYPGASEAFF.

V is TRBV19 and J is TRBJ1-1, with D perhaps TRBD1 (5 bases). V lost 7 bases and J 5 bases, leaving 17 bases between the germline ends. Germline loops: CDR1 LNHDA, CDR2 SQIVND (reference sequence). This CDR3 comprises 14 residues. This CDR3 reads CASTEYQGETEAFF. DNA for the CDR3: TGTGCCAGTACTGAATATCAGGGCGAAACTGAAGCTTTCTTT.

The chain has TRBV9 and TRBJ2-1, with D tentatively TRBD1 (6 bases). V lost 0 bases and J 10 bases, leaving 8 bases between the germline ends. In germline, CDR1 is SGDLS, CDR2 YYNGEE. There are 12 residues in the CDR3. CDR3: CASSVVGGEQFF. The CDR3 nucleotides read TGTGCCAGCAGCGTAGTAGGGGGAGAGCAGTTCTTC.

The genes are TRBV4-1 and TRBJ1-5; D uncertain. V lost 4 bases, J lost 1 base, and 5 bases lay in between. Looked up from germline, CDR1 is MGHRA and CDR2 is YSYEKL. The CDR3 has 13 residues. In DNA form, the CDR3 reads TGCGCCAGCAGCCCGAGAAGCAATCAGCCCCAGCATTTT. Translation gives CASSPRSNQPQHF.

J is TRBJ2-1 and V is TRBV5-4, with TRBD1 identical over 8 bases. V was clipped by 4 bases and J by 3 bases; unmatched bases: 6. CDR3 length equals 15 residues. Germline V gene sequence: CDR1 SGHNT, CDR2 YYREEE (reference sequence). CDR3 sequence: CASSSRGRVYNEQFF. The CDR3 nucleotides read TGTGCCAGCAGCAGCAGGGGGCGCGTCTACAATGAGCAGTTCTTC. The variable domain in full, with the rest retrieved from reference TRBV5-4 and TRBJ2-1, is ETGVTQSPTHLIKTRGQQVTLRCSSQSGHNTVSWYQQALGQGPQFIFQYYREEENGRGNFPPRFSGLQFPNYSSELNVNALELDDSALYLCASSSRGRVYNEQFFGPGTRLTVL.

This clone appeared a few times. This chain uses TRBV6-4 with TRBJ1-2; TRBD1 matches 9 bases. Germline trimming cut 0 bases from V and 8 bases from J; bases unmatched to any gene: 7. Looked up from germline, CDR1 is MRHNA and CDR2 is SNTAGT. The CDR3 extends over 15 amino acids. The chain's CDR3 is CASSDSGQGKDGYTF. CDR3 bases: TGTGCCAGCAGTGACTCGGGACAGGGTAAGGACGGCTACACCTTC.

The chain employs TRBV4-1 and TRBJ1-2; D uncertain. The germline gives CDR1 MGHRA, CDR2 YSYEKL. This CDR3 has 17 residues. Deletions cut 0 bases from V and 1 base from J, with 15 bases between. The CDR3 spells CASSQDLGLSFNYGYTF. CDR3 nucleotides: TGCGCCAGCAGCCAAGATCTCGGTTTGTCTTTTAACTATGGCTACACCTTC.

This clone was seen a few times. This chain connects TRBV5-5 to TRBJ2-2; the D call may be TRBD1 or TRBD2 (5 bases each). Germline CDR1 SGHKS, CDR2 YYEKEE (reference sequence). The CDR3 contains 14 residues. V lost 4 bases and J lost 2, with 9 bases in between. In DNA, the CDR3 is TGTGCCAGCAGCCTGGGACGAAACACCGGGGAGCTGTTTTTT. Its translation is CASSLGRNTGELFF.

The chain employs TRBV5-1 and TRBJ1-2; perhaps TRBD1 as D (6 bases). This CDR3 has 14 residues. Germline-derived CDR1 and CDR2 are SGHRS and YFSETQ. Trimming shortened V by 0 bases and J by 6 bases, and 12 bases separated the two germline ends. In nucleotides, the CDR3 is TGCGCCAGCAGCTTGGTTGTGTCAGGGGATGGCTACACCTTC. It codes for CASSLVVSGDGYTF.

This clone occurred once. This rearrangement joins TRBV6-1 to TRBJ2-2, with D perhaps being TRBD1 or TRBD2 (6 bases each). Trimming pared 3 bases from V and 4 bases from J, leaving 24 bases between. The germline CDR1 and CDR2 sequences are MNHNS and SASEGT. This CDR3 is 19 amino acids long. This CDR3 reads CASSDPQGLQSIRTGELFF. The DNA for the CDR3 is TGTGCCAGCAGTGACCCACAGGGACTCCAAAGCATACGCACCGGGGAGCTGTTTTTT.